Described below is a single T cell receptor (beta chain) sequence and its context. The table came from immunoSEQ multiplex PCR; TCRdb's copy has only in-frame clones and leaves some out. The sample carries 150,000 or so clones, 93% recorded once. V lost 0 bases, J lost 9 bases, and 11 bases stayed unmatched. Germline lookup yields CDR1 MNHEY and CDR2 SVGAGI. The length of the CDR3 is 16 residues. This sample was taken from a study of T cell responses to AZD1222 COVID-19 vaccine. The V and J genes are TRBV6-5 and TRBJ2-7, with 10 positions matching TRBD1. The source of this sequence is an adult in good health. The source material was peripheral blood, sampled on day 0 of AZD1222 vaccination. CDR3 sequence reads: CASSYSAGTGVRGQYF. For the CDR3, the DNA is TGTGCCAGCAGTTACTCTGCCGGGACAGGGGTTCGGGGGCAGTACTTC.